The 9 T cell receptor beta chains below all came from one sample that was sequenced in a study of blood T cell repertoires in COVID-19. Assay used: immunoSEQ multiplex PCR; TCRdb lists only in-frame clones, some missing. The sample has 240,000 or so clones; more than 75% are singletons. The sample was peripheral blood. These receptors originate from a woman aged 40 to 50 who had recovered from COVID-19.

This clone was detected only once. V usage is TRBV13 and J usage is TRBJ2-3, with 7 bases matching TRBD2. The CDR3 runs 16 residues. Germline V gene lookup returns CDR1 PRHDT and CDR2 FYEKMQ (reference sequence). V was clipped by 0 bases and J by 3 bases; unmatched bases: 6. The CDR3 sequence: CASSLGLAVGTDTQYF. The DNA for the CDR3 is TGTGCCAGCAGCTTAGGGCTAGCGGTGGGGACAGATACGCAGTATTTT.

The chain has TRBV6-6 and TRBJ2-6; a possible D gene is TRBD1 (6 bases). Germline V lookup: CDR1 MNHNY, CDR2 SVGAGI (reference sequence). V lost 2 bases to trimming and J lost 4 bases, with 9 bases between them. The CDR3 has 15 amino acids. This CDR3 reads CASSYGQGGANVLTF. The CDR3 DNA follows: TGTGCCAGCAGTTACGGGCAGGGGGGGGCCAACGTCCTGACTTTC.

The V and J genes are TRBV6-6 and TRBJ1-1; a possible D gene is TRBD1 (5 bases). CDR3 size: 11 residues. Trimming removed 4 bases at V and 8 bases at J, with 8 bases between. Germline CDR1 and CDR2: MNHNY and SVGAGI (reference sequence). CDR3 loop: CASSWGVEAFF. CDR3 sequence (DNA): TGTGCCAGCAGTTGGGGGGTGGAAGCTTTCTTT.

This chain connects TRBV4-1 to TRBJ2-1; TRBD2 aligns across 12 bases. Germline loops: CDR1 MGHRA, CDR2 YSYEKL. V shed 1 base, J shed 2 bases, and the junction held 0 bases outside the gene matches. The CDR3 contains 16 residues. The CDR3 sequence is CASSQGLAGAYNEQFF. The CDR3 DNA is TGCGCCAGCAGCCAAGGACTAGCGGGAGCCTACAATGAGCAGTTCTTC.

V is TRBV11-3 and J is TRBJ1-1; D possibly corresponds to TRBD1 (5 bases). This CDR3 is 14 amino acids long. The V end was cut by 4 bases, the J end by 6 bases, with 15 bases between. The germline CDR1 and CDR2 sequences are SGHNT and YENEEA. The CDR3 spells CASSSLMGGAEAFF. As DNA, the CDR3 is TGTGCCAGCAGCTCGCTAATGGGGGGTGCTGAAGCTTTCTTT. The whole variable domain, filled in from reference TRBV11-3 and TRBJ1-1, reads EAGVVQSPRYKIIEKKQPVAFWCNPISGHNTLYWYLQNLGQGPELLIRYENEEAVDDSQLPKDRFSAERLKGVDSTLKIQPAELGDSAVYLCASSSLMGGAEAFFGQGTRLTVV.

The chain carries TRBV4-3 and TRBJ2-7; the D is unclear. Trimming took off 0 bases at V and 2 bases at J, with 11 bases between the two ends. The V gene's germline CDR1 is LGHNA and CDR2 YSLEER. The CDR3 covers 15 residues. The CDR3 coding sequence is TGCGCCAGCAGCCAAGAAGGCGGAGCCCCCTACGAGCAGTACTTC. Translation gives CASSQEGGAPYEQYF.

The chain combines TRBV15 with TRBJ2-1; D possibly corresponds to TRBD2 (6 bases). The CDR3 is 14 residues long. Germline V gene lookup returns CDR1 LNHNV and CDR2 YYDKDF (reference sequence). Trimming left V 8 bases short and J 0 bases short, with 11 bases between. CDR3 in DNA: TGTGCCACCCGGGGCGGGAACTCCTACAATGAGCAGTTCTTC. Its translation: CATRGGNSYNEQFF.

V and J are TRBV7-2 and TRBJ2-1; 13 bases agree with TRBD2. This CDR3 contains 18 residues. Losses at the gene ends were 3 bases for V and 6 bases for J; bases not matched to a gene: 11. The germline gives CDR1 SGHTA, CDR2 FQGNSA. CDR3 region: CASSFRGTSGISGNEQFF. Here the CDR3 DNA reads TGTGCCAGCAGCTTTCGCGGGACTAGCGGGATTAGCGGCAATGAGCAGTTCTTC.

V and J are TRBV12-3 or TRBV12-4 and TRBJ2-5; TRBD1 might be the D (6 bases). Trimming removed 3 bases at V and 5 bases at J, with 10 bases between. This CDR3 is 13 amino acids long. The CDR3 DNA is TGTGCCAGCAGTTTTCCAGGGGAGGAGACCCAGTACTTC. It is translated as CASSFPGEETQYF.